The rows below give T cell receptor beta chains drawn from one sample of a study of identifying expanded T cells in peripheral blood. Clones were read by immunoSEQ multiplex PCR, and TCRdb kept only the in-frame ones, dropping some. Here the sample spans around 85,000 clones, more than 70% being singletons. Sequencing was performed on blood. The receptors come from a person between 18 and 75 years old in good health. The CDR3 runs from the conserved cysteine through the conserved F or W. A D gene is named only where the DNA matches it firmly. Clone size, where shown, is once, few, many, or a class for clones that have expanded.

clone size: .
J gene: TRBJ1-2
V gene: TRBV28
D gene: .
CDR3 DNA: TGTGCCAGCAGTTTAACACAAGAGTATGGCTACACCTTC
CDR3 protein: CASSLTQEYGYTF

clone size: .
J gene: TRBJ1-1
V gene: TRBV7-2
D gene: .
CDR3 DNA: TGTGCCAGCAGCCCGACGCGGGCCGGAACTGAAGCTTTCTTT
CDR3 protein: CASSPTRAGTEAFF

clone size: .
J gene: TRBJ2-7
V gene: TRBV7-6
D gene: TRBD2
CDR3 DNA: TGTGCCAGCAGCTTAGATTATGGGGGGGGTAACAACGAGCAGTACTTC
CDR3 protein: CASSLDYGGGNNEQYF

clone size: .
J gene: TRBJ2-5
V gene: TRBV11-2
D gene: TRBD2
CDR3 DNA: TGTGCCAGCAGCTCGGGACTAGCGGGGGGCCCGTACCAAGAGACCCAGTACTTC
CDR3 protein: CASSSGLAGGPYQETQYF

clone size: .
J gene: TRBJ1-4
V gene: TRBV27
D gene: .
CDR3 DNA: TGTGCCAGCAGATCCCGGACCGATATGAAGTTACTGTTTTTT
CDR3 protein: CASRSRTDMKLLFF

clone size: .
J gene: TRBJ1-4
V gene: TRBV7-8
D gene: .
CDR3 DNA: TGTGCCAGCAGCTTAGGATCCCCCGGGCCTCCGGCTAGACTGTTTTTT
CDR3 protein: CASSLGSPGPPARLFF

clone size: once
J gene: TRBJ1-3
V gene: TRBV7-2
D gene: .
CDR3 DNA: TGTGCCAGCAGCTCTGGCGGGGCCGCTGGAAACACCATATATTTT
CDR3 protein: CASSSGGAAGNTIYF

clone size: .
J gene: TRBJ2-3
V gene: TRBV27
D gene: TRBD2
CDR3 DNA: TGTGCCAGCAGTTTAATACGGGGGGGAGATACGCAGTATTTT
CDR3 protein: CASSLIRGGDTQYF

clone size: .
J gene: TRBJ2-7
V gene: TRBV6-5
D gene: .
CDR3 DNA: TGTGCCAGCAGTCTCGGGGGCCTGGTCTACGAGCAGTACTTC
CDR3 protein: CASSLGGLVYEQYF

clone size: .
J gene: TRBJ2-5
V gene: TRBV20-1
D gene: .
CDR3 DNA: TGCAGTGCAGGCAGTCAGGAGACCCAGTACTTC
CDR3 protein: CSAGSQETQYF

clone size: .
J gene: TRBJ2-1
V gene: TRBV7-9
D gene: TRBD2
CDR3 DNA: TGTGCCGGCTTCGGGGGGGCCGTGTGGAATGAGCAGTTCTTC
CDR3 protein: CAGFGGAVWNEQFF

clone size: .
J gene: TRBJ1-1
V gene: TRBV7-9
D gene: TRBD1
CDR3 DNA: TGTGCCAGCAACGACAGGGGGCTGACTGAAGCTTTCTTT
CDR3 protein: CASNDRGLTEAFF

clone size: .
J gene: TRBJ1-2
V gene: TRBV29-1
D gene: .
CDR3 DNA: TGCAGCGTTGTAGGCGTGGGCGCCTATGGCTACACCTTC
CDR3 protein: CSVVGVGAYGYTF

clone size: .
J gene: TRBJ1-2
V gene: TRBV6-5
D gene: .
CDR3 DNA: TGTGCCAGCAGGGACAGCCTTTCCTCCTACTATGGCTACACCTTC
CDR3 protein: CASRDSLSSYYGYTF

clone size: .
J gene: TRBJ2-3
V gene: TRBV5-4
D gene: .
CDR3 DNA: TGTGCCAGCAGCTTTTCTAGTGCCGATACGCAGTATTTT
CDR3 protein: CASSFSSADTQYF

clone size: .
J gene: TRBJ2-4
V gene: TRBV5-8
D gene: .
CDR3 DNA: TGTGCCAGCAGCTTGGAGGTCAAAAACATTCAGTACTTC
CDR3 protein: CASSLEVKNIQYF

clone size: .
J gene: TRBJ1-5
V gene: TRBV27
D gene: TRBD1
CDR3 DNA: TGTGCCAGCAGCGCCCGGACAGGGAACAATCAGCCCCAGCATTTT
CDR3 protein: CASSARTGNNQPQHF

clone size: .
J gene: TRBJ1-1
V gene: TRBV29-1
D gene: .
CDR3 DNA: TGCAGCGTCTCGACGGCACGGGAGACTGAAGCTTTCTTT
CDR3 protein: CSVSTARETEAFF

clone size: few
J gene: TRBJ1-5
V gene: TRBV2
D gene: .
CDR3 DNA: TGTGCCAGCAGTGGGGGAATTGTGCGCAATCAGCCCCAGCATTTT
CDR3 protein: CASSGGIVRNQPQHF

clone size: .
J gene: TRBJ2-3
V gene: TRBV2
D gene: TRBD2
CDR3 DNA: TGTGCCAGCAGTGAAGTAGAGGGACTAGTAGGGGATACGCAGTATTTT
CDR3 protein: CASSEVEGLVGDTQYF

clone size: .
J gene: TRBJ1-2
V gene: TRBV5-5
D gene: TRBD1
CDR3 DNA: TGTGCCAGCAGCTTCACAGGGGAGTCCAACTATGGCTACACCTTC
CDR3 protein: CASSFTGESNYGYTF

clone size: .
J gene: TRBJ1-1
V gene: TRBV4-2
D gene: TRBD1
CDR3 DNA: TGTGCCAGCAGCCAGGGGACAGGGAAGAACACTGAAGCTTTCTTT
CDR3 protein: CASSQGTGKNTEAFF

clone size: .
J gene: TRBJ1-2
V gene: TRBV7-2
D gene: .
CDR3 DNA: TGTGCCAGCAGCTTAGGGGTTACCTACTATGGCTACACCTTC
CDR3 protein: CASSLGVTYYGYTF

clone size: .
J gene: TRBJ1-6
V gene: TRBV5-1
D gene: TRBD1
CDR3 DNA: TGCGCCAGCCGGCCGACAGGGGGAACCTATAATTCACCCCTCCACTTT
CDR3 protein: CASRPTGGTYNSPLHF

clone size: .
J gene: TRBJ1-4
V gene: TRBV12-5
D gene: .
CDR3 DNA: TGTGCTAGTGGTTCCGGACTGGGGGCGACGGGAGAAAAACTGTTTTTT
CDR3 protein: CASGSGLGATGEKLFF

clone size: once
J gene: TRBJ2-1
V gene: TRBV29-1
D gene: .
CDR3 DNA: TGCAGCGTTGCGCGAGCGGGTGGGGACAATGAGCAGTTCTTC
CDR3 protein: CSVARAGGDNEQFF

clone size: .
J gene: TRBJ2-3
V gene: TRBV9
D gene: .
CDR3 DNA: TGTGCCAGCAGCGTAGGGGGTGCGGGATGGGATACGCAGTATTTT
CDR3 protein: CASSVGGAGWDTQYF

clone size: .
J gene: TRBJ2-5
V gene: TRBV27
D gene: TRBD2
CDR3 DNA: TGTGCCAGCAGTTCACGTGGTAGCGGGGGGAGAGAGACCCAGTACTTC
CDR3 protein: CASSSRGSGGRETQYF

clone size: .
J gene: TRBJ1-2
V gene: TRBV5-4
D gene: TRBD1
CDR3 DNA: TGTGCCAGCAGCTTGGGGGACAGGGGCAACTATGGCTACACCTTC
CDR3 protein: CASSLGDRGNYGYTF

clone size: .
J gene: TRBJ1-6
V gene: TRBV2
D gene: TRBD1
CDR3 DNA: TGTGCCAGCCGGGACAGGGGTGGCACCCTCCACTTT
CDR3 protein: CASRDRGGTLHF

clone size: once
J gene: TRBJ2-7
V gene: TRBV11-2
D gene: .
CDR3 DNA: TGTGCCAGCAGACCCGACAGTTCCTACGAGCAGTACTTC
CDR3 protein: CASRPDSSYEQYF

clone size: few
J gene: TRBJ2-3
V gene: TRBV2
D gene: .
CDR3 DNA: TGTGCCAGCAGGGCGGACTACACAGATACGCAGTATTTT
CDR3 protein: CASRADYTDTQYF

clone size: .
J gene: TRBJ2-3
V gene: TRBV6-5
D gene: .
CDR3 DNA: TGTGCCAGCAGTTACATGGACGGATATACGCAGTATTTT
CDR3 protein: CASSYMDGYTQYF

clone size: .
J gene: TRBJ2-7
V gene: TRBV6-6
D gene: TRBD1
CDR3 DNA: TGTGCCAGCAGTTACCAAAGGGACAGGGGGTACGAGCAGTACTTC
CDR3 protein: CASSYQRDRGYEQYF

clone size: .
J gene: TRBJ2-3
V gene: TRBV18
D gene: .
CDR3 DNA: TGTGCCAGCTCACCAGGTGATACGCAGTATTTT
CDR3 protein: CASSPGDTQYF

clone size: .
J gene: TRBJ2-5
V gene: TRBV19
D gene: .
CDR3 DNA: TGTGCCAGTAGTATCCAGGACCAAGAGACCCAGTACTTC
CDR3 protein: CASSIQDQETQYF

clone size: .
J gene: TRBJ2-7
V gene: TRBV5-1
D gene: TRBD2
CDR3 DNA: TGCGCCAGCAGCGGCGGGGGGGTGGACTACGAGCAGTACTTC
CDR3 protein: CASSGGGVDYEQYF

clone size: .
J gene: TRBJ1-1
V gene: TRBV6-1
D gene: TRBD1
CDR3 DNA: TGTGCCACCCAGGGACAGCGGAACACTGAAGCTTTCTTT
CDR3 protein: CATQGQRNTEAFF

clone size: .
J gene: TRBJ2-5
V gene: TRBV15
D gene: TRBD1
CDR3 DNA: TGTGCCACCAGCAGTCCCCCTGGTAGGGGGCTGGGGACCCAGTACTTC
CDR3 protein: CATSSPPGRGLGTQYF

clone size: .
J gene: TRBJ1-6
V gene: TRBV7-9
D gene: TRBD1
CDR3 DNA: TGTGCCAGCAGCTCGACAGGGGGAAGGAATTCACCCCTCCACTTT
CDR3 protein: CASSSTGGRNSPLHF

clone size: once
J gene: TRBJ1-1
V gene: TRBV5-1
D gene: .
CDR3 DNA: TGCGCCAGCAGCTTGGGGGTATCGGGTGCGAACACTGAAGCTTTCTTT
CDR3 protein: CASSLGVSGANTEAFF